This entry describes one T cell receptor beta chain. Researchers prepared the TCRbeta library using unique molecular identifiers, the study reports. TCRdb independently ran MiXCR on the PCR reads; one entry per CDR3 protein. The sample has around 600,000 distinct CDR3 sequences; about 15% are singletons. This record belongs to a study of T-cell reconstitution after alpha-beta-depleted transplantation in children. CDR3 length: 16 amino acids. The germline CDR1 and CDR2 sequences are SGHRS and YFSETQ. The V and J ends lost 4 bases and 7 bases, in that order; junction bases with no gene match: 14. The chain has TRBV5-1 and TRBJ1-2, with 9 bases matching TRBD1. The sequence derives from a human donor who donated a stem cell graft to a child with acute myeloid leukemia. The sample here was PBMCs from the stem cell graft donor, taken from the stem cell graft. CDR3 sequence reads: CASSPNPGTGSPGYTF. In nucleotides, the CDR3 is TGCGCCAGCAGCCCAAATCCCGGGACAGGGAGTCCTGGCTACACCTTC. Filled out from reference TRBV5-1 and TRBJ1-2, the complete variable domain reads KAGVTQTPRYLIKTRGQQVTLSCSPISGHRSVSWYQQTPGQGLQFLFEYFSETQRNKGNFPGRFSGRQFSNSRSEMNVSTLELGDSALYLCASSPNPGTGSPGYTFGSGTRLTVV.